This TCR beta chain is drawn from a study of T cell changes during pregnancy in multiple sclerosis. CDR1 MNHEY and CDR2 SVGAGI come from the germline V gene. With 0 bases removed from V and 4 bases from J, the gap between germline ends came to 9 bases. CDR3 size: 14 residues. This clone was recorded only once. The assay was immunoSEQ multiplex PCR, and TCRdb's table has in-frame clones only and misses some. The sample holds 65,000 to 85,000 clones; approximately 95% are singletons and the top ten take 0.99%. The chain uses TRBV6-5 and TRBJ1-2, with D possibly being TRBD1 (5 bases). The sequence came from a female donor in good health, enrolled as a control in a pregnancy study. This material consisted of peripheral blood, taken in the second trimester of pregnancy. CDR3 sequence reads: CASSYSGQIYGYTF. The CDR3 DNA is TGTGCCAGCAGTTACTCAGGACAAATCTATGGCTACACCTTC.